This entry features one TCR beta chain sequence. Clones were sequenced by immunoSEQ multiplex PCR, and TCRdb holds only the in-frame ones, with some missing. The data contain around 41,000 clones, 83% of them singletons. The sample belongs to a study of PD-L1 blockade in urothelial cancer. Specified time point: peripheral blood 6 weeks after treatment start. The sequences come from PBMCs, collected around atezolizumab (anti-PD-L1) treatment. The origin of this receptor is a man aged 55 to 70 with urothelial cancer.

Written as DNA, the CDR3 is TGTGCCAGTACGACAGGACAGACCTACGAGCAGTACTTC. This encodes CASTTGQTYEQYF. The gene calls are TRBV28 and TRBJ2-7; possibly TRBD1 for D (6 bases). Looked up from germline, CDR1 is MDHEN and CDR2 is SYDVKM. The CDR3 is 13 residues long. V lost 9 bases and J lost 2, with 14 bases in between.